The 9 T cell receptor beta chains in this list originate from one sample, sequenced in a study of blood T cells in healthy people across ages. The use of a sample-barcoded 5' primer and a J-beta primer mix characterized a second PCR of about 7 to 12 cycles. MiXCR, applied by TCRdb to the 5' RACE reads, yields one record per CDR3 protein. The sample has about 1.5 million distinct CDR3 sequences, under 55% seen once. Sample: blood. All receptors derive from a young woman in good health.

This rearrangement joins TRBV20-1 to TRBJ2-3, with D tentatively TRBD2 (6 bases). In germline, CDR1 is DFQATT, CDR2 SNEGSKA (reference sequence). The germline V and J ends were trimmed by 3 bases and 5 bases, with 12 bases remaining between them. CDR3 length: 13 residues. CDR3 loop: CSARGREVDTQYF. CDR3 DNA sequence: TGCAGTGCTAGGGGGCGGGAAGTAGATACGCAGTATTTT.

This clonotype was seen more than once but under ten times. The rearrangement links TRBV6-5 to TRBJ2-6, with TRBD1 as a possible D gene (6 bases). Trimming removed 0 bases from V and 4 bases from J, with 10 bases in between. Looked up from germline, CDR1 is MNHEY and CDR2 is SVGAGI. The length of the CDR3 is 16 residues. CDR3 in amino acids: CASSYSTGLGANVLTF. DNA for the CDR3: TGTGCCAGCAGTTACTCGACAGGTCTCGGGGCCAACGTCCTGACTTTC.

V is TRBV6-2 or TRBV6-3 and J is TRBJ1-5, with 11 positions matching TRBD1. Germline loops: CDR1 MNHEY, CDR2 SVGEGT. The length of the CDR3 is 16 residues. With V trimmed by 4 bases and J by 1 base, 3 bases remained unmatched. In DNA, the CDR3 is TGTGCCAGCAGTTTATGGACAGGGGGCAGCAATCAGCCCCAGCATTTT. Amino acid sequence: CASSLWTGGSNQPQHF.

This chain uses TRBV29-1 with TRBJ2-5, with 16 bases fitting TRBD2. This CDR3 is 18 amino acids long. Trimming removed 6 bases from V and 11 bases from J; junction bases left unmatched: 21. The germline gives CDR1 SQVTM, CDR2 ANQGSEA. CDR3 sequence (DNA): TGCAGCGTCCAAGGCCCCCGGGGACTAGCGGGAGGGTATGGTGAGCAGTACTTC. This codes for CSVQGPRGLAGGYGEQYF.

The rearrangement uses TRBV7-9 and TRBJ1-1, with 8 bases that match TRBD1. Germline V gene sequence: CDR1 SEHNR, CDR2 FQNEAQ (reference sequence). The CDR3 runs 15 residues. With 1 base clipped from V and 3 bases from J, the junction kept 4 bases outside the gene matches. The CDR3 region has the DNA TGTGCCAGCAGCTTAGGCAGGGGGCTCTACACTGAAGCTTTCTTT. Translating gives CASSLGRGLYTEAFF.

V usage is TRBV20-1 and J usage is TRBJ2-1, with a weak D call TRBD1 (6 bases). Between the trimmed V and J ends, which lost 6 bases and 4 bases, there was a span of 19 bases. This CDR3 is 15 amino acids long. Germline CDR1 DFQATT, CDR2 SNEGSKA (reference sequence). The CDR3 loop is CSARSAGEPYNEQFF. The CDR3 DNA reads TGCAGTGCACGATCTGCAGGGGAACCTTACAATGAGCAGTTCTTC.

This clonotype was detected many times. The chain couples TRBV6-5 to TRBJ2-3; D might be TRBD1 (5 bases). Germline-derived CDR1 and CDR2 are MNHEY and SVGAGI. Trimming cost V 6 bases and J 0 bases, with 13 bases left between them. This CDR3 is built from 15 residues. This chain's CDR3 is CASSLIGASTDTQYF. CDR3 DNA: TGTGCCAGCAGCTTGATTGGGGCTAGCACAGATACGCAGTATTTT.

The rearrangement joins TRBV6-6 to TRBJ2-3, with D hard to call. This CDR3 spans 15 amino acids. With 5 bases removed from V and 4 bases from J, the gap between germline ends came to 16 bases. Looked up from germline, CDR1 is MNHNY and CDR2 is SVGAGI (reference sequence). CDR3 DNA sequence: TGTGCCAGCAGTCCACCCGGGCTTAGGGCAGATACGCAGTATTTT. It encodes CASSPPGLRADTQYF.

This chain uses TRBV12-3 or TRBV12-4 with TRBJ1-2, with a possible D match to TRBD1 (6 bases). V lost 10 bases and J 5 bases, leaving 26 bases between the germline ends. The CDR3 sequence is 16 residues long. The CDR3: CATNPGGVAAEYGYTF. Here the CDR3 DNA reads TGTGCCACCAACCCGGGGGGCGTCGCGGCCGAATATGGCTACACCTTC.